The rows below give T cell receptor beta chains drawn from one sample of a study of T cells in Graves' hyperthyroidism and ophthalmopathy. TCRdb redid the calling of the multiplex PCR reads with MiXCR, one entry per CDR3 protein. The table shows roughly 380,000 distinct CDR3 sequences, with approximately 15% occurring only once. Input material: blood. Every receptor here comes from a woman in her fifties or sixties with Graves' hyperthyroidism. The CDR3 runs from the conserved cysteine through the conserved F or W. D genes are given only for firm matches. Size is stated for part of the rows, as once, few or many counts, or as a class when the clone is expanded.

clone_size	d_call	v_call	j_call	cdr3_nt	cdr3_aa
many	TRBD2	TRBV28	TRBJ2-1	TGTGCCAGCAGTTATCTAGCGGGACGAGAGCAGTTCTTC	CASSYLAGREQFF
many	TRBD2	TRBV7-3	TRBJ2-3	TGTGCCAGCAGCTTTGGCACTAGCGGTGGCACAGATACGCAGTATTTT	CASSFGTSGGTDTQYF
-	-	TRBV11-3	TRBJ1-6	TGTGCCAGCAGCCTGGTGGCGGGAGATTCACCCCTCCACTTT	CASSLVAGDSPLHF
many	-	TRBV11-2	TRBJ1-2	TGTGCCAGCAGTTTTGGGGGGGGCGGCTACACCTTC	CASSFGGGGYTF
-	TRBD1	TRBV20-1	TRBJ1-3	TGCAGTGCACAAAGAGGGACAGGGTCTGGAAACACCATATATTTT	CSAQRGTGSGNTIYF
many	TRBD1	TRBV30	TRBJ2-7	TGTGCCTGGAGTCCGAAATCAGCCGGGACAGGAGTTTCCTACGAGCAGTACTTC	CAWSPKSAGTGVSYEQYF
many	TRBD1	TRBV20-1	TRBJ1-5	TGCAGTGCTAGAGACCCCGACACGACAGGGCAGCCCCAGCATTTT	CSARDPDTTGQPQHF
-	-	TRBV6-1	TRBJ2-7	TGTGCCAGCAAGGAATTTTTATGGGACGAGCAGTACTTC	CASKEFLWDEQYF
-	-	TRBV5-1	TRBJ1-3	TGCGCCAGCAGAAGGGACTCTGGAAACACCATATATTTT	CASRRDSGNTIYF
-	TRBD1	TRBV11-2	TRBJ2-7	TGTGCCAGCAGCAGCGACAGGGGGCCCCACGAGCAGTACTTC	CASSSDRGPHEQYF
-	-	TRBV15	TRBJ2-7	TGTGCCACCAGCAGAGACCCAGGGACCTACGAGCAGTACTTC	CATSRDPGTYEQYF
many	TRBD1	TRBV29-1	TRBJ1-5	TGCAGCGCCCTTACAGGGGGCTCGGGCAATCAGCCCCAGCATTTT	CSALTGGSGNQPQHF
-	-	TRBV20-1	TRBJ2-2	TGCAGTGCTTTGGGACGGTCGAACACCGGGGAGCTGTTTTTT	CSALGRSNTGELFF
few	TRBD1	TRBV5-1	TRBJ2-3	TGTGCCAGCAGCCCGGGGACAGGGGGCGTCGGGACAGATACGCAGTATTTT	CASSPGTGGVGTDTQYF
many	TRBD1	TRBV24-1	TRBJ1-2	TGTGCCACCAGTGAGGGACAGGGGCGAAATAACTATGGCTACACCTTC	CATSEGQGRNNYGYTF
many	-	TRBV5-6	TRBJ2-2	TGTGCCAGCAGCTTGGGACGTTGGACCGGGGAGCTGTTTTTT	CASSLGRWTGELFF
-	-	TRBV5-1	TRBJ1-2	TGCGCCAGCAGTGAGGATGACTATGGCTACACCTTC	CASSEDDYGYTF
-	-	TRBV12-3/TRBV12-4	TRBJ1-5	TGTGCCAGCAGCGACAGGAATCAGCCCCAGCATTTT	CASSDRNQPQHF
-	-	TRBV19	TRBJ1-5	TGTGCCAGTAGTATTCCAGGGGTTGCAGATCAGCCCCAGCATTTT	CASSIPGVADQPQHF
-	TRBD2	TRBV20-1	TRBJ2-2	TGCAGTGCTCCAGGACTAGCAACCGGGGAGCTGTTTTTT	CSAPGLATGELFF
few	-	TRBV7-3	TRBJ1-3	TGTGCCAGCAGCGGTGTCCGGGCCCTCAGCGGGGACACCATATATTTT	CASSGVRALSGDTIYF
many	TRBD2	TRBV24-1	TRBJ2-7	TGTGCCACCAGTGAAAGCGGGAGGAGCTACGAGCAGTACTTC	CATSESGRSYEQYF
-	TRBD1	TRBV24-1	TRBJ2-2	TGTACCACCAGTCCCTGGGGACAGGGGGCGTTGGACACCGGGGAGCTGTTTTTT	CTTSPWGQGALDTGELFF
many	-	TRBV27	TRBJ2-1	TGTGCCAGCACCTCGTCCGTCATTGGGTCTCCTAATCTCGATGAGCAGTTCTTC	CASTSSVIGSPNLDEQFF
many	TRBD1	TRBV6-1	TRBJ1-5	TGTGCCAGCCTAGGGACAGGGCGCAATCAGCCCCAGCATTTT	CASLGTGRNQPQHF
many	-	TRBV12-3/TRBV12-4	TRBJ2-5	TGTGCCAGCAGTTTAATGGAGACCCAGTACTTC	CASSLMETQYF
few	-	TRBV5-6	TRBJ2-1	TGCGCCAGCAGCAGAGACATTCACAATGAGCAGTTCTTC	CASSRDIHNEQFF
-	TRBD2	TRBV15	TRBJ2-5	TGTGCCACCAGCCAAAGACTAGCGGGAGCCGCTGAGACCCAGTACTTC	CATSQRLAGAAETQYF
many	TRBD2	TRBV11-3	TRBJ2-1	TGTGCCAGCAGCGGGGGACTAGCGGGCCACAATGAGCAGTTCTTC	CASSGGLAGHNEQFF
many	TRBD2	TRBV3-1	TRBJ2-5	TGTGCCAGCAGCCCTCTCCAGGGACTAGCGGGAGAGACCCAGTACTTC	CASSPLQGLAGETQYF
many	TRBD2	TRBV28	TRBJ2-3	TGTGCCAGCACTCCCTCGCCGGGGGGGGCCAGCACAGATACGCAGTATTTT	CASTPSPGGASTDTQYF
many	-	TRBV28	TRBJ2-3	TGTGCCAGCAGGCCGGACCTGGAGGGTACGCAGTATTTT	CASRPDLEGTQYF
many	-	TRBV10-1	TRBJ2-2	TGCGCCAGCAGCCCCGGGGACACCGACCGACGGCTGTTTTTT	CASSPGDTDRRLFF
few	-	TRBV20-1	TRBJ2-5	TGCAGTGCTAGTGCCCCCCGGGGGCGGCAAGAGACCCAGTACTTC	CSASAPRGRQETQYF
many	-	TRBV19	TRBJ2-7	TGTGCCAGTAGTATAGATCTCCAGGCCCTGAGCTCCTACGAGCAGTACTTC	CASSIDLQALSSYEQYF
-	-	TRBV13	TRBJ2-2	TGTGCCAGCAGCCCAGGGAGCACCGGGGAGCTGCTTTTT	CASSPGSTGELLF
few	-	TRBV3-1	TRBJ2-2	TGTGCCAGCAGTAGTACAAGAAACACCGGGGAGCTGTTTTTT	CASSSTRNTGELFF
few	-	TRBV5-1	TRBJ2-3	TGCGCCAGCAGCCTTATACCGACAGACACAGATACGCAGTATTTT	CASSLIPTDTDTQYF
many	-	TRBV24-1	TRBJ2-1	TGTGCCACCAGTGATGTGGAAAGCTCCTACAATGAGCAGTTCTTC	CATSDVESSYNEQFF
-	TRBD2	TRBV14	TRBJ2-7	TGTGCCAGCAGCCAAGATCGGCTAGCGGGGGCCTACGAGCAGTACTTC	CASSQDRLAGAYEQYF
few	-	TRBV27	TRBJ1-5	TGTGCCAGCAGATCGCGCAATCAGCCCCAGCATTTT	CASRSRNQPQHF
-	-	TRBV6-5	TRBJ2-7	TGTGCCAGCAGTTACTCACGGGACCGCCTCGAGCAGTACTTC	CASSYSRDRLEQYF
-	-	TRBV9	TRBJ1-3	TGTGCCAGCAGCCCGGGTGAGGAGCCTGGAAACACCATATATTTT	CASSPGEEPGNTIYF